This T cell receptor beta chain was identified in a study of cytomegalovirus exposure and HLA in healthy donors. The PCR made use of 60 Vbeta and 13 Jbeta primers. Data came from immunoSEQ multiplex PCR; TCRdb stores just in-frame clones and leaves some out. This table holds 100,000 to 150,000 clones, more than 80% found once. This clone came up once. Sequencing was carried out using PBMCs. The origin of this receptor is a man aged 25 to 40 in good health and CMV-seropositive.

This CDR3 is CAISGQGSYEQYF. CDR3 in DNA: TGTGCCATCAGTGGACAGGGATCCTACGAGCAGTACTTC. The V gene is TRBV10-3, the J gene TRBJ2-7, with TRBD1 identical over 7 bases. The CDR3 loop spans 13 amino acids. Germline CDR1 and CDR2: ENHRY and SYGVKD. J lost 1 base, V lost 4 bases, and 1 base had no gene match.